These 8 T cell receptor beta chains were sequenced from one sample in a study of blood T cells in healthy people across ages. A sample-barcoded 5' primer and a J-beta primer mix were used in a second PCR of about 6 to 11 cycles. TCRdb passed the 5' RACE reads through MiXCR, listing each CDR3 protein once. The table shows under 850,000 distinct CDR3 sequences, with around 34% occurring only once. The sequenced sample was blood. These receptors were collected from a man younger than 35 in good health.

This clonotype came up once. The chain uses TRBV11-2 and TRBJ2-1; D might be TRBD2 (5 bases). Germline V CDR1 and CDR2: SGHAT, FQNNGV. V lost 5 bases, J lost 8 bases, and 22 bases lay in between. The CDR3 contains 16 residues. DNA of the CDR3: TGTGCCAGCAGCCCCTGGACTCAACCCGGTTTCGATGAGCAGTTCTTC. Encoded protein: CASSPWTQPGFDEQFF.

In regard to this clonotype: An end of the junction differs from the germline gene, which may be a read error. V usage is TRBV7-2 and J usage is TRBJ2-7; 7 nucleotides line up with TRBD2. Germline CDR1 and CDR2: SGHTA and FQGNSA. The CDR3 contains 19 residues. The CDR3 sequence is CASSSRTPRIGGSSYERYF. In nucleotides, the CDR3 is TGTGCCAGCAGCTCCCGGACACCTCGGATCGGGGGGTCCTCCTACGAGCGGTACTTC.

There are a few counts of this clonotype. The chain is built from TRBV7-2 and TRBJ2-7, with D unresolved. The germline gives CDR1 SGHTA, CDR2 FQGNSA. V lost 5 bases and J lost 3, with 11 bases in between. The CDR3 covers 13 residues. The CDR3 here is CASSPQTDYEQYF. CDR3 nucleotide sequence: TGTGCCAGCAGCCCACAAACTGACTACGAGCAGTACTTC.

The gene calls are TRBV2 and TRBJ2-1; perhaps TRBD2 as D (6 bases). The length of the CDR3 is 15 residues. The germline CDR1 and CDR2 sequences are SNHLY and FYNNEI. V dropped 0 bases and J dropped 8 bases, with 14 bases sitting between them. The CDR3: CASSEAQGGRDEQFF. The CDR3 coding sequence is TGTGCCAGCAGTGAAGCGCAGGGAGGTCGCGATGAGCAGTTCTTC.

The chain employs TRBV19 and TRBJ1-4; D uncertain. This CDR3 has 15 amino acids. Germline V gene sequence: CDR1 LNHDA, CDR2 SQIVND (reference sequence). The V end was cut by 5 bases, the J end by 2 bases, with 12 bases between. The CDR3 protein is CASSPRLGTNEKLFF. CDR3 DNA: TGTGCCAGTAGTCCCCGTCTAGGGACTAATGAAAAACTGTTTTTT.

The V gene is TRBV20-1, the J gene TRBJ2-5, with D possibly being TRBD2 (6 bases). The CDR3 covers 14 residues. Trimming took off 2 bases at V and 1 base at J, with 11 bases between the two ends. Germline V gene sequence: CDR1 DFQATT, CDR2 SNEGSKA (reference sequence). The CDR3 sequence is CSARPWGLQETQYF. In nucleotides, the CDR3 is TGCAGTGCTAGACCTTGGGGACTCCAAGAGACCCAGTACTTC.

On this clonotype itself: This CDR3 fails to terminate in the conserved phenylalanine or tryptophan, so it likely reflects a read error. CDR3 sequence (DNA): TGCAGCGTTGGGACAGGGAACACTGAAGCTTTCTTA. It translates to CSVGTGNTEAFL. The rearrangement joins TRBV29-1 to TRBJ1-1, with 7 bases matching TRBD1. Per germline, CDR1 SQVTM and CDR2 ANQGSEA. After removal of 4 bases from V and 1 base from J, the junction contained 0 bases not matched to a gene. This CDR3 has 12 amino acids.

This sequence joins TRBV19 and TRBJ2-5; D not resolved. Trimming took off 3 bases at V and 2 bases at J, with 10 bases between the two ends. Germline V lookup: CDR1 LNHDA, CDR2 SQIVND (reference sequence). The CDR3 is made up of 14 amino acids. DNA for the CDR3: TGTGCCAGTAGTATTTCGGTAATTCAAGAGACCCAGTACTTC. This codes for CASSISVIQETQYF.